This record looks at one T cell receptor (beta chain) sequence and its context. Germline-derived CDR1 and CDR2 are SGHTA and FQGNSA. The V gene end was trimmed by 5 bases and the J gene end by 5 bases; junction bases not matched to a gene: 6. CDR3 length: 15 residues. This specimen comes from a study of somatic mutations in cytotoxic T cells in rheumatoid arthritis. Clones were sequenced by immunoSEQ multiplex PCR, and TCRdb holds only the in-frame ones, with some missing. The data hold tens of thousands of clones, with 65% to 85% observed a single time. This chain uses TRBV7-2 with TRBJ2-3; TRBD2 aligns across 11 bases. The specimen sequenced was CD8+ T cells sorted from blood. This receptor was obtained from an adult with rheumatoid arthritis. CDR3 sequence: CASSLTSGGLDTQYF. Written as DNA, the CDR3 is TGTGCCAGCAGCCTCACTAGCGGGGGATTAGATACGCAGTATTTT.